A single sample gave rise to the 19 T cell receptor beta chains below, sequenced in a study of blood T cell repertoires in COVID-19. TCRdb's table, derived via immunoSEQ multiplex PCR, lists solely in-frame clones and lacks some. Of approximately 80,000 clones in the sample, 60% to 85% were seen once. The sample consisted of peripheral blood. These TCRs come from a human donor in a cohort sampled during active COVID-19.

The chain combines TRBV27 with TRBJ1-3, with D uncertain. The ends were cut back, 5 bases at V and 0 bases at J, with 11 bases in the middle. Germline CDR1 and CDR2: MNHEY and SMNVEV (reference sequence). The CDR3 totals 15 residues. In DNA form, the CDR3 reads TGTGCCAGCAGTCCAGCGGGCAGCTCTGGAAACACCATATATTTT. The encoded protein is CASSPAGSSGNTIYF.

This clone was detected only a few times. This chain links TRBV3-1 (or the pseudogene TRBV3-2) with TRBJ2-7; D is perhaps TRBD1 (5 bases). Trimming stripped 0 bases from V and 2 bases from J, with 11 bases between. Germline assignment: CDR1 LGHDT and CDR2 YNNKEL (reference sequence). The CDR3 is 15 amino acids. CDR3 nucleotide sequence: TGTGCCAGCAGCCAAGATTGGGGCAGCACCTACGAGCAGTACTTC. This sequence encodes CASSQDWGSTYEQYF.

The rearrangement uses TRBV11-2 and TRBJ2-1, with D possibly being TRBD2 (5 bases). The CDR3 extends over 13 amino acids. The germline V gene encodes CDR1 SGHAT and CDR2 FQNNGV. V lost 4 bases to trimming and J lost 10 bases, with 14 bases between them. The CDR3, as DNA: TGTGCCAGCAGCTACCCAACTAGTCCGGAGCAGTTCTTC. The encoded protein is CASSYPTSPEQFF.

This chain links TRBV4-1 with TRBJ2-5, with D possibly being TRBD2 (6 bases). Germline V gene lookup returns CDR1 MGHRA and CDR2 YSYEKL. This CDR3 has 19 amino acids. V was cut by 0 bases and J by 5 bases, with 25 bases left in between. CDR3 sequence (DNA): TGCGCCAGCAGCCAAGATCGGTGGTTCGGGGGACCCCGGTGGGAGACCCAGTACTTC. Encoded protein: CASSQDRWFGGPRWETQYF.

The gene calls are TRBV6-2 or TRBV6-3 and TRBJ1-2; 10 bases agree with TRBD1. This CDR3 has 14 residues. The ends lost 5 bases at V and 3 bases at J; junction bases unmatched: 3. Germline loops: CDR1 MNHEY, CDR2 SVGEGT. The CDR3 nucleotides are TGTGCCAGCAGTGACAGGGGGCGCGACTATGGCTACACCTTC. Protein sequence: CASSDRGRDYGYTF.

V usage is TRBV23-1 and J usage is TRBJ2-7; 7 positions match TRBD1. TRBV23-1 is treated as an ORF (open reading frame) with a function not yet certain. This CDR3 is 15 amino acids long. Trimming cost V 6 bases and J 4 bases; bases outside gene matches: 12. The CDR3 coding sequence is TGCGCCAGCAGCCTTGGAACAGGGGTACCGTACGAGCAGTACGTC. Its protein is CASSLGTGVPYEQYV.

The V call is TRBV19, the J call TRBJ2-7; D is ambiguous. Germline V CDR1 and CDR2: LNHDA, SQIVND (reference sequence). The germline V and J ends were trimmed by 5 bases and 6 bases, with 11 bases remaining between them. The CDR3 sequence is 12 residues long. The CDR3 nucleotides are TGTGCCAGTAGTCCAGAGGTTGGCGAGCAGTACTTC. Its protein is CASSPEVGEQYF.

The sample holds one count of this clone. The chain has TRBV6-1 and TRBJ2-7, with 7 bases fitting TRBD1. The CDR3 has 17 amino acids. J lost 3 bases, V lost 4 bases, and 15 bases had no gene match. Per germline, CDR1 MNHNS and CDR2 SASEGT. CDR3 residues: CASSGPKTDRIDYEQYV. In DNA form, the CDR3 reads TGTGCCAGCAGTGGGCCAAAAACGGACAGGATCGACTACGAGCAGTACGTC.

This chain uses TRBV4-2 with TRBJ2-1, with 9 positions matching TRBD2. V shed 3 bases, J shed 7 bases, and the junction held 4 bases outside the gene matches. The CDR3 is made up of 14 amino acids. CDR1 LGHNA and CDR2 YNFKEQ come from the germline V gene. CDR3 DNA: TGTGCCAGCAGCCAGTTAACTAGCGGGAATGAGCAGTTCTTC. Translated: CASSQLTSGNEQFF.

The table lists this clone with a count of one. The rearrangement uses TRBV7-6 and TRBJ1-2; D is perhaps TRBD1 (5 bases). This CDR3 has 16 amino acids. V gave up 1 base and J gave up 8 bases, with 20 bases separating them. Germline-derived CDR1 and CDR2 are SGHVS and FNYEAQ. The CDR3 here is CASSLVLPGGGSGYTF. In DNA form, the CDR3 reads TGTGCCAGCAGCTTAGTGCTCCCCGGGGGGGGGAGCGGCTACACCTTC.

To note about this clone: Other DNA sequences in this specimen translate into the identical CDR3. V is TRBV9 and J is TRBJ2-2, with 9 bases identical to TRBD2. Trimming removed 0 bases from V and 0 bases from J; junction bases left unmatched: 6. CDR1 and CDR2 from the germline V gene are SGDLS and YYNGEE. This CDR3 is 18 amino acids long. DNA for the CDR3: TGTGCCAGCAGCGTAGGTAGCGGGGGACCCGCGAACACCGGGGAGCTGTTTTTT. This codes for CASSVGSGGPANTGELFF.

The chain uses TRBV11-2 and TRBJ2-7; D remains ambiguous. CDR3 size: 13 residues. CDR1 and CDR2 from the germline V gene are SGHAT and FQNNGV. The V and J ends lost 0 bases and 5 bases respectively, with 8 bases between them. Here the CDR3 reads CASSLEAIHEQYV. The CDR3 DNA sequence: TGTGCCAGCAGCTTAGAAGCCATCCACGAGCAGTACGTC.

V usage is TRBV28 and J usage is TRBJ1-1; TRBD1 might be the D (5 bases). Trimming cost V 5 bases and J 5 bases, with 15 bases left between them. CDR1 and CDR2 (germline): MDHEN, SYDVKM. The CDR3 length is 14 residues. CDR3 protein: CASSPWFRGTEAFF. The CDR3 DNA is TGTGCCAGCAGTCCGTGGTTTCGGGGGACTGAAGCTTTCTTT.

The chain links TRBV6-5 to TRBJ2-5, with D possibly being TRBD2 (6 bases). Germline V lookup: CDR1 MNHEY, CDR2 SVGAGI. The V and J ends lost 6 bases and 0 bases respectively, with 14 bases between them. The length of the CDR3 is 15 residues. The CDR3, as DNA: TGTGCCAGCAGAAGACTAGGAGGGGACCAAGAGACCCAGTACTTC. Its protein is CASRRLGGDQETQYF.

In DNA form, the CDR3 reads TGTGCCAGTAGTCAGGCGGGAGGGCCAAACGAGCAGTACGTC. As protein: CASSQAGGPNEQYV. The gene calls are TRBV19 and TRBJ2-7, with TRBD2 matching over 9 bases. The junction had 7 bases not matched to a gene; V was cut back by 5 bases and J by 5 bases. This CDR3 contains 14 residues. Germline CDR1 and CDR2: LNHDA and SQIVND (reference sequence).

This clone was counted between two and nine times. This rearrangement joins TRBV19 to TRBJ1-2, with 9 bases that match TRBD1. The CDR3 length is 13 residues. J gave up 9 bases and V 4 bases, and 6 bases lay outside the gene matches. Germline CDR1 is LNHDA and CDR2 is SQIVND (reference sequence). CDR3 sequence reads: CASSTLGQGSYTF. For the CDR3, the DNA is TGTGCCAGTAGTACCCTGGGACAGGGCAGCTACACCTTC.

This sequence joins TRBV7-6 and TRBJ2-3; possible D gene TRBD2, 5 bases. Germline CDR1 SGHVS, CDR2 FNYEAQ. The CDR3 is made up of 13 amino acids. V shed 5 bases and J shed 6 bases, with 12 bases lying between them. CDR3 nucleotides: TGTGCCAGCAGCACTCAACCGGGGGATACGCAGTATTTT. This encodes CASSTQPGDTQYF.

The chain couples TRBV5-1 to TRBJ2-6; tentative D call: TRBD1 (8 bases). The CDR3 contains 17 residues. Germline loops: CDR1 SGHRS, CDR2 YFSETQ. The V and J ends lost 3 bases and 6 bases respectively, with 19 bases between them. CDR3 sequence (DNA): TGCGCCAGCAGCTACGGGACAGGCGGGGGTCTGGCCAACGTCCTGACTTTC. Its translation: CASSYGTGGGLANVLTF.

This clone has more than one count but fewer than ten. One junction end does not reproduce the germline sequence, and a read error may be involved. The chain links TRBV10-2 to TRBJ1-5; D ambiguous. The CDR3 is 12 amino acids. Per the germline V gene, CDR1 is WSHSY and CDR2 is SAAADI. CDR3 nucleotide sequence: TGCGCCAGCCGTGATCAAAATCAGCCCCAGCATTTT. As protein: CASRDQNQPQHF.